This T cell receptor (beta chain) was obtained from a study of shared clonotypes between healthy human individuals. Study outcomes and limitations: Sequencing of the sorted subsets was shown by rarefaction to be incomplete despite large depth.

CDR1 SGDLS and CDR2 YYNGEE come from the germline V gene. This CDR3 region has 15 residues. V gave up 1 base and J gave up 2 bases, with 7 bases separating them. Sequencing was performed with immunoSEQ multiplex PCR; in TCRdb, only in-frame clones are kept and a portion is missing. The sample consists of 2,100,000 or so clones, more than 90% of them appearing once. Details on this clone: What it binds is not known.

Investigators divided CD4+ cells into CD45RA+ naive and CD45RA-negative memory subsets. The sequence derives from a man in his late teens or twenties in good health. The genes are TRBV9 and TRBJ2-6, with D possibly matching TRBD1 (5 bases). The sequenced sample was naive CD4+ T cells sorted from blood. Subset reported: CD45RA+ positively selected. CDR3 sequence (DNA): TGTGCCAGCAGCGTACAGGGTACTGGGGCCAACGTCCTGACTTTC. Translated: CASSVQGTGANVLTF.